These 23 T cell receptor beta chains were sequenced from one sample in a study of blood T cells in healthy people across ages. With a J-beta primer mix and a sample-barcoded 5' primer, a second PCR ran roughly 6 to 11 cycles. Via MiXCR, TCRdb re-called the 5' RACE reads, giving one row per CDR3 protein. Of 660,000 or so distinct CDR3 sequences listed, 58% are singletons. The sequenced material came from blood. Receptor source: a man aged 60 to 69 in good health.

The chain employs TRBV11-3 and TRBJ2-1; D is perhaps TRBD2 (6 bases). The CDR3 is made up of 13 amino acids. V lost 5 bases and J lost 5, with 10 bases in between. The germline V gene encodes CDR1 SGHNT and CDR2 YENEEA. The CDR3 DNA reads TGTGCCAGCAGCGGGGACTTGAACAATGAGCAGTTCTTC. Protein product: CASSGDLNNEQFF.

The chain has TRBV3-1 and TRBJ1-5; weak D call: TRBD1 (5 bases). The V end lost 3 bases, the J end lost 3 bases, and 15 bases lay between the germline ends. CDR3 length: 16 residues. In germline, CDR1 is LGHDT, CDR2 YNNKEL (reference sequence). This chain's CDR3 is CASSQRGGTHNQPQHF. CDR3 nucleotide sequence: TGTGCCAGCAGCCAGAGGGGAGGTACCCACAATCAGCCCCAGCATTTT.

This chain uses TRBV27 with TRBJ2-1, with 8 positions matching TRBD1. Germline CDR1 and CDR2: MNHEY and SMNVEV (reference sequence). CDR3 length: 17 residues. After removal of 5 bases from V and 0 bases from J, the junction contained 9 bases not matched to a gene. The CDR3: CASSTGQGYSSYNEQFF. CDR3 nucleotides: TGTGCCAGCAGTACCGGACAGGGCTACAGCTCCTACAATGAGCAGTTCTTC.

The CDR3, as DNA: TGCGCCAGCTATAGCGGGGGCTCCTACGAGCAGTACTTC. It specifies CASYSGGSYEQYF. This chain connects TRBV10-2 to TRBJ2-7; TRBD2 aligns across 9 bases. The germline V gene encodes CDR1 WSHSY and CDR2 SAAADI. V was pared by 8 bases and J by 0 bases, with 2 bases of the junction left unmatched. The CDR3 length is 13 residues.

This clonotype showed up just a few times. The V call is TRBV7-2, the J call TRBJ1-1; no clear D. Per germline, CDR1 SGHTA and CDR2 FQGNSA. The ends were cut back, 5 bases at V and 4 bases at J, with 14 bases in the middle. This CDR3 contains 14 residues. CDR3 in DNA: TGTGCCAGCAGCGTTGACCCCAGAGGCACTGAAGCTTTCTTT. Translation gives CASSVDPRGTEAFF.

V usage is TRBV11-3 and J usage is TRBJ1-2, with D perhaps matching TRBD1 (5 bases). V was pared by 0 bases and J by 0 bases, with 17 bases between. This CDR3 contains 18 residues. Germline assignment: CDR1 SGHNT and CDR2 YENEEA. The CDR3 DNA is TGTGCCAGCAGCTTAGATTATAGGGACGGACCAGCTAACTATGGCTACACCTTC. This sequence encodes CASSLDYRDGPANYGYTF.

CDR3 DNA: TGTGCCAGCAGCAATCACGGGGAGGTGGAGACCCAGTACTTC. Its translation: CASSNHGEVETQYF. The chain links TRBV21-1 to TRBJ2-5; the table's D gene call, TRBD2, was not cross checked with the DNA. TRBV21-1 is listed as a pseudogene. This CDR3 region has 14 residues.

This clonotype showed up just once. The V gene is TRBV19, the J gene TRBJ2-5; D is possibly TRBD1 (6 bases). This CDR3 is 13 amino acids long. CDR1 and CDR2 (germline): LNHDA, SQIVND (reference sequence). Between the trimmed V and J ends, which lost 7 bases and 4 bases, there was a span of 13 bases. CDR3 sequence reads: CASNTGSSETQYF. The CDR3 region has the DNA TGTGCCAGTAACACAGGGTCCTCAGAGACCCAGTACTTC. Together with reference TRBV19 and TRBJ2-5, the CDR3 gives the full variable domain: DGGITQSPKYLFRKEGQNVTLSCEQNLNHDAMYWYRQDPGQGLRLIYYSQIVNDFQKGDIAEGYSVSREKKESFPLTVTSAQKNPTAFYLCASNTGSSETQYFGPGTRLLVL.

This clonotype was detected a few times. This sequence joins TRBV5-1 and TRBJ1-1; 7 nucleotides match TRBD1. This CDR3 is built from 14 residues. V trimming: 4 bases; J trimming: 3 bases; junction bases outside the gene matches: 6. Germline lookup yields CDR1 SGHRS and CDR2 YFSETQ. The CDR3 nucleotides are TGCGCCAGCAGCCCGCAGGGGGATGACACTGAAGCTTTCTTT. It codes for CASSPQGDDTEAFF.

In its sample, this clonotype was seen a few times. The rearrangement uses TRBV10-3 and TRBJ1-2; a weak D match, TRBD1 (5 bases). Looked up from germline, CDR1 is ENHRY and CDR2 is SYGVKD. This CDR3 comprises 15 residues. V was pared by 3 bases and J by 8 bases, with 19 bases between. CDR3 amino acids: CAISDPMAAEGGYTF. The CDR3 coding sequence is TGTGCCATCAGTGACCCTATGGCGGCAGAGGGGGGCTACACCTTC.

This chain connects TRBV12-3 or TRBV12-4 to TRBJ1-4, with 7 bases that match TRBD1. CDR3 length: 13 amino acids. V gave up 5 bases and J gave up 4 bases; unmatched junction bases: 1. The CDR3 bases are TGTGCCAGCAGTCAGGGGGATAATGAAAAACTGTTTTTT. Its protein product is CASSQGDNEKLFF.

In the case of this clonotype: An end of the junction does not agree with germline; a read error may underlie this. The chain uses TRBV7-2 and TRBJ1-2, with D possibly matching TRBD1 (5 bases). Looked up from germline, CDR1 is SGHTA and CDR2 is FQGNSA. The CDR3 contains 13 residues. For the CDR3, the DNA is TGTGCCAGCAAGGGGTATACTAACTATGGCTACATCTTC. This sequence encodes CASKGYTNYGYIF.

The V gene is TRBV7-8, the J gene TRBJ2-5; D may match TRBD1 or TRBD2 (6 bases each). Per germline, CDR1 SGHVS and CDR2 FQNEAQ. CDR3 length equals 15 residues. Trimming removed 2 bases from V and 5 bases from J, with 15 bases in between. CDR3 in DNA: TGTGCCAGCAGCTTATTAGGGGGGCTGCAGGAGACCCAGTACTTC. Encoded protein: CASSLLGGLQETQYF.

This chain connects TRBV3-1 to TRBJ1-3, with D tentatively TRBD1 (5 bases). Germline V CDR1 and CDR2: LGHDT, YNNKEL (reference sequence). This CDR3 contains 14 residues. V was shortened by 4 bases and J by 2 bases, with 9 bases between the two germline ends. CDR3 in amino acids: CASSPGTTGNTIYF. CDR3 DNA: TGTGCCAGCAGCCCCGGGACGACTGGAAACACCATATATTTT.

This clonotype was detected only a few times. The J gene is TRBJ1-2, the V gene TRBV20-1, with TRBD1 matching 7 bases. This CDR3 comprises 14 residues. From germline, CDR1 is DFQATT and CDR2 SNEGSKA (reference sequence). Losses at the gene ends were 5 bases for V and 8 bases for J; bases not matched to a gene: 14. The CDR3 protein is CSALSPDREKGYTF. DNA for the CDR3: TGCAGTGCTCTCAGCCCCGACAGGGAGAAGGGCTACACCTTC.

V is TRBV20-1 and J is TRBJ2-7; 7 nucleotides align to TRBD2. Looked up from germline, CDR1 is DFQATT and CDR2 is SNEGSKA (reference sequence). The CDR3 extends over 17 amino acids. Unmatched junction bases numbered 11, after V lost 0 bases and J lost 0 bases. The CDR3: CSARDRTTSSGSYEQYF. In DNA form, the CDR3 reads TGCAGTGCTAGAGATCGAACGACTAGCTCCGGCTCCTACGAGCAGTACTTC.

The table lists this clonotype with a few counts. The V gene is TRBV2, the J gene TRBJ2-2, with D unresolved. V lost 4 bases and J 4 bases, leaving 13 bases between the germline ends. This CDR3 contains 15 residues. In germline, CDR1 is SNHLY, CDR2 FYNNEI. DNA for the CDR3: TGTGCCAGCAGTGTCGTCCATCCTAGCACCGGGGAGCTGTTTTTT. Its protein product is CASSVVHPSTGELFF.

This clonotype has only a few counts. V usage is TRBV5-1 and J usage is TRBJ2-7; D is uncertain. Germline CDR1 and CDR2: SGHRS and YFSETQ. The CDR3 spans 12 residues. Trimming took off 4 bases at V and 4 bases at J, with 9 bases between the two ends. CDR3 coding DNA: TGCGCCAGCAGCAAGGATCAGTACGAGCAGTACTTC. It codes for CASSKDQYEQYF.

The chain is built from TRBV7-9 and TRBJ2-3; TRBD2 matches at 12 bases. Germline values: CDR1 SEHNR, CDR2 FQNEAQ (reference sequence). The length of the CDR3 is 18 residues. The trim removed 5 bases at V and 1 base at J, leaving 10 bases unmatched. CDR3 loop: CASSTTSGGPLGTDTQYF. The CDR3 bases are TGTGCCAGCAGCACGACTAGCGGGGGCCCGCTAGGCACAGATACGCAGTATTTT.

This clonotype came up once. J is TRBJ2-5 and V is TRBV7-2; 11 bases agree with TRBD2. This CDR3 comprises 17 residues. Per the germline V gene, CDR1 is SGHTA and CDR2 is FQGNSA. Trimming removed 1 base from V and 4 bases from J; junction bases left unmatched: 8. The CDR3 is CASSLVAGGFTGETQYF. The CDR3 DNA sequence: TGTGCCAGCAGCTTAGTAGCGGGGGGGTTTACAGGAGAGACCCAGTACTTC.

This clonotype was observed a handful of times. The chain carries TRBV2 and TRBJ2-5; 11 nucleotides match TRBD2. CDR1 is SNHLY and CDR2 is FYNNEI in the germline V gene. The CDR3 has 16 residues. V lost 7 bases and J lost 5; bases outside the gene matches: 12. CDR3: CASTTRLAGSGETQYF. The CDR3 nucleotides read TGTGCCAGCACGACCAGACTAGCGGGGTCGGGGGAGACCCAGTACTTC.

The rearrangement joins TRBV12-3 or TRBV12-4 to TRBJ2-2, with D tentatively TRBD2 (5 bases). The CDR3 has 14 residues. Trimming stripped 5 bases from V and 1 base from J, with 8 bases between. The CDR3 loop is CASSTGLNTGELFF. The DNA of the CDR3 is TGTGCCAGCAGTACGGGGTTGAACACCGGGGAGCTGTTTTTT.

Notes on this clonotype: A read error may be the cause here, since a much bigger clone is one base away. This chain uses TRBV5-1 with TRBJ2-1; 10 positions match TRBD1. The end of the DNA aligns better with TRBJ2-7, so the J call may be wrong. The germline V gene encodes CDR1 SGHRS and CDR2 YFSETQ. The CDR3 is made up of 15 amino acids. The CDR3 nucleotides are TGCGCCAGCAGCCCGGGACAGGGGACCTACAATGAGCAGTACTTC. Its translation is CASSPGQGTYNEQYF.